This paragraph covers one T cell receptor beta chain sequence. The sample originates from a study of blood T cells in healthy people across ages. The V gene's germline CDR1 is LGHNA and CDR2 YNFKEQ. V was cut by 1 base and J by 2 bases, with 9 bases left in between. The CDR3 has 15 residues. A second PCR, run for about 7 to 12 cycles, used a sample-barcoded 5' primer plus a J-beta primer mix. MiXCR, run by TCRdb on the 5' RACE reads, gives a single entry per CDR3 protein. The table shows just over 800,000 distinct CDR3 sequences, with approximately 67% occurring only once. The gene calls are TRBV4-2 and TRBJ1-5; perhaps TRBD1 as D (5 bases). The TCR sequence derives from a man aged 30 to 45 in good health. The sequenced material came from blood. This chain's CDR3 is CASSQVGAGNQPQHF. DNA of the CDR3: TGTGCCAGCAGCCAAGTCGGGGCAGGCAATCAGCCCCAGCATTTT.